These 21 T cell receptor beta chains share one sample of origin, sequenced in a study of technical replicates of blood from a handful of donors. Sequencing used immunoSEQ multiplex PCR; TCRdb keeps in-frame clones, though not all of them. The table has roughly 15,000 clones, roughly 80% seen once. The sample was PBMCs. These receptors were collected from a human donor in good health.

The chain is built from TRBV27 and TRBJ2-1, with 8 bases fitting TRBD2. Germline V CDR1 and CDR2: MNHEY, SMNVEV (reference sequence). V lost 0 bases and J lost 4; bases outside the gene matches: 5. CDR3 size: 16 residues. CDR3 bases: TGTGCCAGCAGTTTATCTAATAGCGGGGATTACAATGAGCAGTTCTTC. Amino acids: CASSLSNSGDYNEQFF.

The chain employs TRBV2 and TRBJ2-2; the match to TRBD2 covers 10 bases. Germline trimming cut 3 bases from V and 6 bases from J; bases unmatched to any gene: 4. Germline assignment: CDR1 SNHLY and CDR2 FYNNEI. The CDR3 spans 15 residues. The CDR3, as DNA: TGTGCCAGCAGTGATGATAGCGGGAGGCCCGGGGAGCTGTTTTTT. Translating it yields CASSDDSGRPGELFF.

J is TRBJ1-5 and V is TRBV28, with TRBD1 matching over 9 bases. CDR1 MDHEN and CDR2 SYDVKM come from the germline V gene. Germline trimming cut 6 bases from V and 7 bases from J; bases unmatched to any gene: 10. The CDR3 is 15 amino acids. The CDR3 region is CASSLGTGRGQPQHF. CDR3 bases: TGTGCCAGCAGCCTTGGGACAGGGCGAGGGCAGCCCCAGCATTTT.

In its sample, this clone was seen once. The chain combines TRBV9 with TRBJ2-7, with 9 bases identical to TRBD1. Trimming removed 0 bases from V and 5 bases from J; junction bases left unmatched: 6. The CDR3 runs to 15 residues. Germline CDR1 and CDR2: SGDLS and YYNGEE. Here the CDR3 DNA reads TGTGCCAGCAGCGTAGGGACAGGGGTTAGCAACGAGCAGTACTTC. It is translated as CASSVGTGVSNEQYF.

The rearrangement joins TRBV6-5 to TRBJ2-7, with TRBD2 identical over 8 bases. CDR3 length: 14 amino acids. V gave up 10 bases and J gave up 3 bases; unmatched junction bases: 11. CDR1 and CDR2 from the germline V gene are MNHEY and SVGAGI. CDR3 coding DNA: TGTGCCACCAGCCCGGGGGGGACCTTCTACGAGCAGTACTTC. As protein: CATSPGGTFYEQYF.

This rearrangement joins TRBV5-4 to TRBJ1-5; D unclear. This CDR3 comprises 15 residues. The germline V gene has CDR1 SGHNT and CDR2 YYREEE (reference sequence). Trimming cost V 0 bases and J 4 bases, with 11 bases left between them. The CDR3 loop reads CASSLGTETNQPQHF. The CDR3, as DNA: TGTGCCAGCAGCTTGGGTACAGAGACAAATCAGCCCCAGCATTTT.

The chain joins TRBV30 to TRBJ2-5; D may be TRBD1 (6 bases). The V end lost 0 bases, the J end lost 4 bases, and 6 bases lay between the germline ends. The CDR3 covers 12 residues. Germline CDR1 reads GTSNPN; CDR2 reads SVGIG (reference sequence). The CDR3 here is CAWSVQGETQYF. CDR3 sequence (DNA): TGTGCCTGGAGTGTACAGGGAGAGACCCAGTACTTC.

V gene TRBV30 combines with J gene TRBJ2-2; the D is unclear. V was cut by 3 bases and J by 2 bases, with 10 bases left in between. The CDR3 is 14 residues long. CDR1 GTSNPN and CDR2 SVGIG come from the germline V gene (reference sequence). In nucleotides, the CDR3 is TGTGCCTGGAGAAAAGTACAAAACACCGGGGAGCTGTTTTTT. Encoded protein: CAWRKVQNTGELFF.

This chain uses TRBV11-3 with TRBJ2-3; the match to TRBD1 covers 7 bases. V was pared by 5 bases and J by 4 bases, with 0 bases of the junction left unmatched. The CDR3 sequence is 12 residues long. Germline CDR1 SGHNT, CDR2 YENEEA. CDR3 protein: CASSQGADTQYF. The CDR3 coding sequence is TGTGCCAGCAGCCAGGGGGCAGATACGCAGTATTTT.

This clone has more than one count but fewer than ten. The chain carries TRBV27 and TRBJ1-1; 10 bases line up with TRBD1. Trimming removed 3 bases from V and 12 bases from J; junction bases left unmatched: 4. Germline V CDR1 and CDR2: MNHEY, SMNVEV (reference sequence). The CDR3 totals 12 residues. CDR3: CASSFPGQGTFF. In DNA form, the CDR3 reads TGTGCCAGCAGTTTCCCGGGACAGGGGACTTTCTTT.

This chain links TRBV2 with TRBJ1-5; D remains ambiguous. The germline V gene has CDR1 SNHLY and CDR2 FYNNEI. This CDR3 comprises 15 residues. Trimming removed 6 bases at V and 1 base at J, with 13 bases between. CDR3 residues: CASRQNEGSNQPQHF. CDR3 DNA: TGTGCCAGCAGGCAGAACGAGGGAAGCAATCAGCCCCAGCATTTT.

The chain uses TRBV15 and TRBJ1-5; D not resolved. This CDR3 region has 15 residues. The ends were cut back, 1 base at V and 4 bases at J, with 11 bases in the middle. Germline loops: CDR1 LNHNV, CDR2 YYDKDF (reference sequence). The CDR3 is CATSRGWAKNQPQHF. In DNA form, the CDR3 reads TGTGCCACCAGCAGAGGGTGGGCAAAAAATCAGCCCCAGCATTTT.

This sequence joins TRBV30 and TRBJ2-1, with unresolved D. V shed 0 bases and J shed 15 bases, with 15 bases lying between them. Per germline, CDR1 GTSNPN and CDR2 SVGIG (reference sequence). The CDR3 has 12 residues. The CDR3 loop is CAWSVPEVSTFF. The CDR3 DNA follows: TGTGCCTGGAGTGTACCAGAGGTCTCCACGTTCTTC.

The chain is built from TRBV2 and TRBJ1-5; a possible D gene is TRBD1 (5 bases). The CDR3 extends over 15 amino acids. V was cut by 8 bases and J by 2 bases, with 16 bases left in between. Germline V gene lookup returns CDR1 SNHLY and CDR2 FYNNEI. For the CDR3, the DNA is TGTGCCAGCCTGGGGCCCTCGGGAGGCAATCAGCCCCAGCATTTT. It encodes CASLGPSGGNQPQHF.

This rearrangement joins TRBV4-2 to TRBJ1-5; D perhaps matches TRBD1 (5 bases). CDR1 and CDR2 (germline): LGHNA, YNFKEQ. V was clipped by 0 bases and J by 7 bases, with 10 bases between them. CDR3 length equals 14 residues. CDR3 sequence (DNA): TGTGCCAGCAGCCAAGATGGGGGGGGACAGCCCCAGCATTTT. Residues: CASSQDGGGQPQHF.

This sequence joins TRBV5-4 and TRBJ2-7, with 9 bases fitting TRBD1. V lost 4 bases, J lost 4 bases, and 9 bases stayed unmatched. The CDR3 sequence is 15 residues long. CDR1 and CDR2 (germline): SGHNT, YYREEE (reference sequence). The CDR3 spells CASSPGQGRLYEQYF. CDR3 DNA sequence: TGTGCCAGCAGCCCAGGACAGGGGAGATTATACGAGCAGTACTTC.

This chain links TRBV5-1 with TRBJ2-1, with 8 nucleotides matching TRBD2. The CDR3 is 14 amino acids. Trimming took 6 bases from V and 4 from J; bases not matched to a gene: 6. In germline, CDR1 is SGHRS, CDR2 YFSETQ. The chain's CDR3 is CASTPGGGYNEQFF. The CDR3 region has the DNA TGCGCCAGCACCCCGGGAGGGGGGTACAATGAGCAGTTCTTC. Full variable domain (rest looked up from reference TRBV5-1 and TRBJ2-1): KAGVTQTPRYLIKTRGQQVTLSCSPISGHRSVSWYQQTPGQGLQFLFEYFSETQRNKGNFPGRFSGRQFSNSRSEMNVSTLELGDSALYLCASTPGGGYNEQFFGPGTRLTVL.

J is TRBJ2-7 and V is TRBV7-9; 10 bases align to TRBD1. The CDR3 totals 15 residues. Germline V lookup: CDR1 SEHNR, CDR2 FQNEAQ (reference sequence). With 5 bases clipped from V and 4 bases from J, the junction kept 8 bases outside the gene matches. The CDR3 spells CASSTPRDRGYEQYF. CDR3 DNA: TGTGCCAGCAGCACCCCCCGGGACAGGGGTTACGAGCAGTACTTC.

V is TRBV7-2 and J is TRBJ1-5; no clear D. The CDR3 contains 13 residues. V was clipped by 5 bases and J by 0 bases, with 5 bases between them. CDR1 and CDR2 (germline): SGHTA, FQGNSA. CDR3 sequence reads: CASSQNSNQPQHF. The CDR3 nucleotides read TGTGCCAGCAGCCAGAATAGCAATCAGCCCCAGCATTTT.

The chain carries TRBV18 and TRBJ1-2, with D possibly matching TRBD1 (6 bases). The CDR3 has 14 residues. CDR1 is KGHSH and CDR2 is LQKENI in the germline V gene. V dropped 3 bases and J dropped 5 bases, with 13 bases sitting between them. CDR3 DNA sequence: TGTGCCAGCTCACCGTCCGGGACACAGTATGGCTACACCTTC. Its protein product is CASSPSGTQYGYTF.

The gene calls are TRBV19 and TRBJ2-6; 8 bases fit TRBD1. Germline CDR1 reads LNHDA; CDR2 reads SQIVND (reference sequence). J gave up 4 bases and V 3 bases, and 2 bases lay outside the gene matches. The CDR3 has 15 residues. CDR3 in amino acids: CASSMTGVGANVLTF. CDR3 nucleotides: TGTGCCAGTAGTATGACAGGGGTCGGGGCCAACGTCCTGACTTTC.